Here is one T cell receptor beta chain with its context. Its antigen is currently unknown. These data are taken from a study of cytomegalovirus exposure and HLA in healthy donors. Trimming removed 4 bases from V and 3 bases from J, with 18 bases in between. The germline gives CDR1 SQVTM, CDR2 ANQGSEA. The CDR3 totals 15 residues. PCR employed 60 Vbeta and 13 Jbeta primers. Profiled with immunoSEQ multiplex PCR; TCRdb holds only in-frame clones, not every one. The sample carries over 130,000 clones, approximately 72% recorded once. Study-level results: A later analysis found common viral pathogens apparently linked to several of the most significant clusters.

Sequencing was carried out using PBMCs. The sequence was obtained from a woman aged 55-70 years in good health and CMV-seronegative. The rearrangement joins TRBV29-1 to TRBJ1-1; tentatively, D is TRBD1 (5 bases). The CDR3 loop reads CSVGSRGLMYTEAFF. The CDR3 DNA reads as TGCAGCGTTGGCTCCCGGGGACTCATGTACACTGAAGCTTTCTTT.